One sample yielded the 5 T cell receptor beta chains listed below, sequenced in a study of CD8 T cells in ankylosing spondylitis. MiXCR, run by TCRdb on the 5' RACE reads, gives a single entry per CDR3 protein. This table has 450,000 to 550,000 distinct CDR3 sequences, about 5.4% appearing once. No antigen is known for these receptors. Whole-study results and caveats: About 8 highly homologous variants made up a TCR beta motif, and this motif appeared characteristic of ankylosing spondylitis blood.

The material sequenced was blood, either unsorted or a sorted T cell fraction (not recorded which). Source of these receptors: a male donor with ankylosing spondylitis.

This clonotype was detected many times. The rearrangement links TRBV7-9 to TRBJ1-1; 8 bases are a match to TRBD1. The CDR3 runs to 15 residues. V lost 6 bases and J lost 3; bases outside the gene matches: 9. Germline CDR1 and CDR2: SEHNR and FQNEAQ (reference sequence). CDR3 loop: CASRPTTGADTEAFF. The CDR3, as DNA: TGTGCCAGCAGACCTACGACAGGGGCGGACACTGAAGCTTTCTTT.

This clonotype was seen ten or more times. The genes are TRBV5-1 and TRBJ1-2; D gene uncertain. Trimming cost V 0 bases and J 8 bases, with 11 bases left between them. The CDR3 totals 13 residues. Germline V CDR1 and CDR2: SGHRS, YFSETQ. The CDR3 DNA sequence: TGCGCCAGCAGCTTGGAAAGGACGGGAGGCTACACCTTC. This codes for CASSLERTGGYTF.

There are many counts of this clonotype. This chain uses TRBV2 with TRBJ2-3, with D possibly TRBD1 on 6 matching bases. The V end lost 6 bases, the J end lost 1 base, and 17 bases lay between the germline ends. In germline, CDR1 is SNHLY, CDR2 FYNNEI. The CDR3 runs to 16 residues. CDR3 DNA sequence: TGTGCCAGCAGCGACGGACAGACTCTTCGCACAGATACGCAGTATTTT. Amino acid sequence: CASSDGQTLRTDTQYF.

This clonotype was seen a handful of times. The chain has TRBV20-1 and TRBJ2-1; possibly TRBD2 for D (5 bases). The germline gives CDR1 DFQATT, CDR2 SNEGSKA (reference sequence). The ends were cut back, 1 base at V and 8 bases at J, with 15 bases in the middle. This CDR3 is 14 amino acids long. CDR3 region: CSARVLATRDEQFF. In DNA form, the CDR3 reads TGCAGTGCTAGAGTCCTAGCTACTCGTGATGAGCAGTTCTTC.

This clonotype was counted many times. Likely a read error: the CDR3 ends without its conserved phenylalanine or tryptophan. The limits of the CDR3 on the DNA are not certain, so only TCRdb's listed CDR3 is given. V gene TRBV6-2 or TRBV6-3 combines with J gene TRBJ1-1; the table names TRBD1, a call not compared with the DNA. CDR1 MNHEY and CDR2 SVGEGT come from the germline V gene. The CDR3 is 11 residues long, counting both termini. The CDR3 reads CASSYKDTSFG.